A selection of T cell receptor beta chains follows, all from one sample in a study of patients and donors after allogeneic stem cell transplantation. One entry per CDR3 protein results from TCRdb running MiXCR on the RT-PCR reads. The sample has about 88,000 distinct CDR3 sequences; 40% to 60% are singletons. Source material: blood, either unsorted or a sorted T cell fraction (not recorded which). Receptors were obtained from a human donor who was either an allogeneic HSCT recipient or a stem cell or donor lymphocyte infusion donor (not recorded which). It is not recorded whose cells these are; they may come from a transplant donor. Both conserved end residues are part of each CDR3. D genes are given only for firm matches. Size is omitted from some rows. Given values are once, few, many or a class for expanded clones.

>14|TRBJ1-5|NA|TRBV20-1|NA
CSARGDRDAQPQHF
TGCAGTGCTAGGGGGGACCGAGACGCTCAGCCCCAGCATTTT
>15|TRBJ1-5|few|TRBV20-1|NA
CSAPSEGRSNQPQHF
TGCAGTGCTCCCTCGGAGGGGAGGAGCAATCAGCCCCAGCATTTT
>15|TRBJ1-1|NA|TRBV20-1|NA
CSARARQDLNTEAFF
TGCAGTGCTAGGGCGAGACAGGACCTGAACACTGAAGCTTTCTTT
>14|TRBJ1-6|NA|TRBV9|NA
CASRAETTNSPLHF
TGTGCCAGCAGGGCCGAGACAACTAATTCACCCCTCCACTTT
>13|TRBJ1-1|few|TRBV10-1|NA
CASNDPDSTEAFF
TGCGCCAGCAACGACCCGGATTCCACTGAAGCTTTCTTT
>15|TRBJ1-1|NA|TRBV9|NA
CASSVDLGSGTEAFF
TGTGCCAGCAGCGTAGATCTGGGGTCAGGCACTGAAGCTTTCTTT
>13|TRBJ1-5|few|TRBV12-3/TRBV12-4|NA
CASSTQGRQPQHF
TGTGCCAGCAGCACTCAGGGTAGGCAGCCCCAGCATTTT
>16|TRBJ1-5|few|TRBV27|NA
CASSLNRATYNQPQHF
TGTGCCAGCAGTTTAAACAGGGCTACCTACAATCAGCCCCAGCATTTT
>14|TRBJ1-6|NA|TRBV4-2|NA
CASSQPPGTSPLHF
TGTGCCAGCAGCCAGCCACCCGGGACCTCACCCCTCCACTTT
>17|TRBJ2-1|NA|TRBV24-1|TRBD2
CATSGGPLAGGNNEQFF
TGTGCCACCAGTGGGGGGCCGCTAGCGGGAGGGAACAATGAGCAGTTCTTC
>14|TRBJ1-4|few|TRBV12-3/TRBV12-4|NA
CASSFSAANEKLFF
TGTGCCAGCAGTTTCAGTGCGGCTAATGAAAAACTGTTTTTT
>13|TRBJ1-1|few|TRBV29-1|NA
CSVETGWNTEAFF
TGCAGCGTTGAAACAGGCTGGAACACTGAAGCTTTCTTT
>14|TRBJ1-4|NA|TRBV6-1|NA
CASTSGQINEKLFF
TGTGCCAGCACGTCCGGACAGATAAATGAAAAACTGTTTTTT
>13|TRBJ2-7|NA|TRBV7-9|NA
CASSLEGYGRQYF
TGTGCCAGCAGCTTAGAGGGGTATGGCCGGCAGTACTTC
>12|TRBJ1-4|NA|TRBV4-1|NA
CASSQGEWGLFF
TGCGCCAGCAGCCAAGGCGAATGGGGACTGTTTTTT
>14|TRBJ1-2|few|TRBV28|TRBD1
CASSLAGTALGYTF
TGTGCCAGCAGTTTAGCAGGGACAGCCTTAGGCTACACCTTC
>14|TRBJ1-1|NA|TRBV12-3/TRBV12-4|NA
CASSLRSQYTEAFF
TGTGCCAGCAGTTTACGCTCGCAATACACTGAAGCTTTCTTT
>13|TRBJ2-3|NA|TRBV12-3/TRBV12-4|NA
CASSFMNTDTQYF
TGTGCCAGCAGTTTTATGAACACAGATACGCAGTATTTT
>15|TRBJ2-2|NA|TRBV4-3|TRBD1
CASSHPGQDTGELFF
TGCGCCAGCAGCCACCCGGGACAGGACACCGGGGAGCTGTTTTTT
>13|TRBJ2-7|NA|TRBV7-9|NA
CAGSLVEPGEQYF
TGTGCCGGCAGCTTAGTCGAGCCTGGAGAGCAGTACTTC
>15|TRBJ1-1|few|TRBV27|NA
CASSLDFTTYTEAFF
TGTGCCAGCAGTTTGGACTTCACTACTTACACTGAAGCTTTCTTT
>16|TRBJ2-3|few|TRBV12-3/TRBV12-4|NA
CASSIESGTKSHTQYF
TGTGCCAGCAGTATCGAATCCGGGACAAAGTCCCATACGCAGTATTTT
>13|TRBJ1-5|few|TRBV20-1|TRBD1
CSARGKGTVAQHF
TGCAGTGCTAGAGGGAAGGGGACAGTGGCCCAGCATTTT
>14|TRBJ1-1|few|TRBV27|NA
CASRIQGGNTEAFF
TGTGCCAGCAGGATACAGGGAGGGAACACTGAAGCTTTCTTT
>14|TRBJ1-2|NA|TRBV27|NA
CASSRSGGNYGYTF
TGTGCCAGCAGTCGGTCGGGCGGTAACTATGGCTACACCTTC
>16|TRBJ1-1|few|TRBV10-3|NA
CAISDYGLTTNTEAFF
TGTGCCATCAGTGACTACGGACTGACAACGAACACTGAAGCTTTCTTT
>11|TRBJ1-2|NA|TRBV12-3/TRBV12-4|NA
CASTLRDGYTF
TGTGCCAGCACCCTGCGGGACGGCTACACCTTC